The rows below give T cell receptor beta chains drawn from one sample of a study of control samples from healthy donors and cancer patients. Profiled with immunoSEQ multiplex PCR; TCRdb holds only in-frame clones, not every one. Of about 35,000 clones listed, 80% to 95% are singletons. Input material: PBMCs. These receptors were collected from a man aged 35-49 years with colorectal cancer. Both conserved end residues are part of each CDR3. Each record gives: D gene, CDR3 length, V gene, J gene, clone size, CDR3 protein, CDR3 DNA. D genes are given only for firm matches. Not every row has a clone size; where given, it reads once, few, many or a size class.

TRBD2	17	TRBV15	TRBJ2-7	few	CATSRESAGRGFYEQYF	TGTGCCACCAGCAGAGAATCGGCCGGGAGGGGGTTCTACGAGCAGTACTTC
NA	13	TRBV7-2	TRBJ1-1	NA	CASSFNVGTEAFF	TGTGCCAGCAGCTTTAATGTGGGGACTGAAGCTTTCTTT
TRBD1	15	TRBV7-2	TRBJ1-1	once	CASSKRNRGNTEAFF	TGTGCCAGCAGCAAACGAAACAGGGGCAACACTGAAGCTTTCTTT
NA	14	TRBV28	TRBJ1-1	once	CASSPHGDSTEAFF	TGTGCCAGCAGTCCCCACGGAGATTCCACTGAAGCTTTCTTT
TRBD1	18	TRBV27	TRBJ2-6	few	CASRTPGQGPSGANVLTF	TGTGCCAGCAGGACTCCGGGACAGGGTCCCTCTGGGGCCAACGTCCTGACTTTC
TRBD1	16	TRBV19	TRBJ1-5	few	CASTQQGAWGNQPQHF	TGTGCCAGTACCCAACAGGGGGCTTGGGGCAATCAGCCCCAGCATTTT
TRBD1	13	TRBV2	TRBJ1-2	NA	CASSGTAGYGYTF	TGTGCCAGCAGCGGGACAGCGGGCTATGGCTACACCTTC
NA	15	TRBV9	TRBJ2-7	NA	CASSVRGEYQSRQYF	TGTGCCAGCAGCGTGAGGGGGGAGTATCAATCGAGGCAGTACTTC
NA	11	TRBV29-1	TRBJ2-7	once	CSGQDSYEQYF	TGCAGCGGACAGGACTCCTACGAGCAGTACTTC
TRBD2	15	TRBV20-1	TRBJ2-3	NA	CSASLLAGNTDTQYF	TGCAGTGCTAGTTTGCTAGCGGGGAACACAGATACGCAGTATTTT
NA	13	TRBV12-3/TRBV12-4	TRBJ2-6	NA	CASSLNGANVLTF	TGTGCCAGCAGTTTGAATGGGGCCAACGTCCTGACTTTC
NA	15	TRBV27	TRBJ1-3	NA	CASSADRNTGNTIYF	TGTGCCAGCAGTGCAGACAGGAACACTGGAAACACCATATATTTT
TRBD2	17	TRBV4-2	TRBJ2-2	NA	CASRRPGGALGTGELFF	TGTGCCAGCCGCCGACCGGGGGGGGCTCTGGGCACCGGGGAGCTGTTTTTT
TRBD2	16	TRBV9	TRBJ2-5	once	CASSIGLAGGQETQYF	TGTGCCAGCAGCATCGGACTAGCGGGGGGACAAGAGACCCAGTACTTC
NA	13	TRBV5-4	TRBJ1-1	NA	CASSATANTEAFF	TGTGCCAGCAGCGCTACAGCGAACACTGAAGCTTTCTTT
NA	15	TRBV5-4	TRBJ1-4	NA	CASSLGGGGNEKLFF	TGTGCCAGCAGCTTGGGAGGAGGGGGGAATGAAAAACTGTTTTTT
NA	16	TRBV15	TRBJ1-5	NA	CATSRDRAASNQPQHF	TGTGCCACCAGCAGAGATAGGGCGGCTAGCAATCAGCCCCAGCATTTT
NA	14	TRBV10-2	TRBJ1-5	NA	CASAASGYNQPQHF	TGCGCCAGCGCGGCTTCAGGGTACAATCAGCCCCAGCATTTT
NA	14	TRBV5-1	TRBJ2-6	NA	CASSMTAGANVLTF	TGCGCCAGCAGCATGACGGCTGGGGCCAACGTCCTGACTTTC
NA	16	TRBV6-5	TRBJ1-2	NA	CASSYSPFVQGGGYTF	TGTGCCAGCAGTTACTCTCCCTTTGTACAGGGAGGTGGCTACACCTTC
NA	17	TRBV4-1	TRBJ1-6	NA	CASSQGSLRSYNSPLHF	TGCGCCAGCAGCCAAGGAAGCCTTCGATCCTATAATTCACCCCTCCACTTT
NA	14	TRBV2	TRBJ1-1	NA	CASSEGGAHTEAFF	TGTGCCAGCAGTGAAGGGGGGGCGCACACTGAAGCTTTCTTT
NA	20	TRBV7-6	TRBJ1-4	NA	CASSLVPYRGGGLMDEKLFF	TGTGCCAGCAGCTTAGTACCTTATCGGGGAGGAGGGCTGATGGATGAAAAACTGTTTTTT
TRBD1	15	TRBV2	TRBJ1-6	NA	CASSRGQGATSPLHF	TGTGCCAGCAGTAGGGGACAGGGAGCGACTTCACCCCTCCACTTT
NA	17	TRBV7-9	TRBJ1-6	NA	CASSPRWGAHVDSPLHF	TGTGCCAGCAGCCCGAGGTGGGGGGCCCACGTCGATTCACCCCTCCACTTT
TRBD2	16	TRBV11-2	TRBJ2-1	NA	CASSPRLAGADNEQFF	TGTGCCAGCAGCCCAAGACTAGCGGGGGCCGACAATGAGCAGTTCTTC
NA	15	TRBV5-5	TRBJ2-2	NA	CASSLWGSRTGELFF	TGTGCCAGCAGCTTATGGGGCAGTCGGACCGGGGAGCTGTTTTTT
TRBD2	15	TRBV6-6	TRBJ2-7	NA	CASSGFTGTRGEQYF	TGTGCCAGCAGTGGATTTACCGGGACTAGAGGCGAGCAGTACTTC
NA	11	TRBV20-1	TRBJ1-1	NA	CSAPGGSEAFF	TGCAGTGCCCCCGGGGGTTCTGAAGCTTTCTTT
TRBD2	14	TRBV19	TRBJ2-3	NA	CATLAGERTDTQYF	TGTGCCACCTTAGCGGGGGAACGCACAGATACGCAGTATTTT
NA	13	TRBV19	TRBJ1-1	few	CASSIGPTAQGFF	TGTGCCAGTAGTATAGGCCCGACAGCCCAAGGTTTCTTT
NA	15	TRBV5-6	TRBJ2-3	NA	CASSLAGNGIGTQYF	TGTGCCAGCAGCTTGGCCGGTAACGGGATAGGTACGCAGTATTTT
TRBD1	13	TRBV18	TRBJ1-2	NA	CASSSQGADGYTF	TGTGCCAGCTCATCACAGGGGGCAGATGGCTACACCTTC
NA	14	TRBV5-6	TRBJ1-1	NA	CASTTGWSNTEAFF	TGTGCCAGCACCACAGGCTGGTCGAACACTGAAGCTTTCTTT
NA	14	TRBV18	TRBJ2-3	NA	CASSPVGGSDTQYF	TGTGCCAGCTCACCAGTGGGGGGCTCAGATACGCAGTATTTT
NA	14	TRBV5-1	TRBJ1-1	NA	CASSLTTANTEAFF	TGCGCCAGCAGCTTGACAACAGCGAACACTGAAGCTTTCTTT
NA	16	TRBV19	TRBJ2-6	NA	CASSIAAGYLANVLTF	TGTGCCAGTAGTATAGCCGCCGGGTACCTGGCCAACGTCCTGACTTTC
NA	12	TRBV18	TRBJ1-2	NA	CASSPGSGGYTF	TGTGCCAGCTCACCGGGCTCCGGAGGCTACACCTTC
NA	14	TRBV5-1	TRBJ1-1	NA	CASSFQGMNTEAFF	TGCGCCAGCAGCTTTCAGGGGATGAACACTGAAGCTTTCTTT
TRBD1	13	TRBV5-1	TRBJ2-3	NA	CASSTGGTDTQYF	TGCGCCAGCAGCACAGGGGGCACAGATACGCAGTATTTT
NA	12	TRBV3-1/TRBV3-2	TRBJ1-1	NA	CASTASNTEAFF	TGTGCCAGCACTGCTTCGAACACTGAAGCTTTCTTT
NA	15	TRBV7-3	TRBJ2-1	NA	CASSLNPRSYNEQFF	TGTGCCAGCAGCTTAAACCCCAGGTCCTACAATGAGCAGTTCTTC